The entry below describes one T cell receptor (beta chain). This entry belongs to a study of blood T cell repertoires in COVID-19. Germline CDR1 is SGHRS and CDR2 is YFSETQ. V gave up 2 bases and J gave up 2 bases, with 13 bases separating them. The CDR3 runs 15 residues. Authors' data handling: The assay estimated nucleated cells by amplifying reference gene primers. Sequenced by immunoSEQ multiplex PCR; TCRdb stores in-frame clones only, minus some. The V and J calls and clone size were taken over from that table, and D and trimming were inferred from the DNA. The profile shows some 150,000 clones, roughly 86% of them singletons.

Source material: peripheral blood. The source of this sequence is a woman in her 50s with acute or convalescent COVID-19. J is TRBJ1-2 and V is TRBV5-1, with unresolved D. CDR3: CASSLTAGENYGYTF. The CDR3 region has the DNA TGCGCCAGCAGCTTAACGGCGGGTGAAAACTATGGCTACACCTTC. Together with reference TRBV5-1 and TRBJ1-2, the CDR3 gives the full variable domain: KAGVTQTPRYLIKTRGQQVTLSCSPISGHRSVSWYQQTPGQGLQFLFEYFSETQRNKGNFPGRFSGRQFSNSRSEMNVSTLELGDSALYLCASSLTAGENYGYTFGSGTRLTVV.